This entry features one T cell receptor beta chain sequence. This entry is derived from a study of CD8+CD57+ T cells in acquired aplastic anemia. Study summary: The DNA of sorted CD4+ and CD8+ cells averaged roughly 3.2 ug. Healthy donor CD4+ samples were sequenced to a depth that averaged about 11 million reads.

Genomic DNA served as template for TCR beta VDJ and CDR3 profiling. Using its own MiXCR run on the reads, TCRdb lists one record per CDR3 protein. This repertoire shows about 220,000 distinct CDR3 sequences, 34% found once; its top ten account for 0.95% to 1.3%. Sequenced material: sorted CD4+, CD8+, or CD8+CD57+ T cells (not recorded which) from PBMCs. The sequence derives from a human donor in good health, serving as a control.

CDR3 DNA sequence: TGTGCCAGCTCACCCTTCCAAGACGCAACTAATGAAAAACTGTTTTTT. Residues: CASSPFQDATNEKLFF. The genes are TRBV18 and TRBJ1-4; no clear D. Germline loops: CDR1 KGHSH, CDR2 LQKENI. The length of the CDR3 is 16 residues. Between the trimmed V and J ends, which lost 3 bases and 0 bases, there was a span of 11 bases. The full variable domain, with the rest looked up from reference TRBV18 and TRBJ1-4, is NAGVMQNPRHLVRRRGQEARLRCSPMKGHSHVYWYRQLPEEGLKFMVYLQKENIIDESGMPKERFSAEFPKEGPSILRIQQVVRGDSAAYFCASSPFQDATNEKLFFGSGTQLSVL.